This T cell receptor (beta chain) was documented in a study of blood T cell repertoires in COVID-19. Study-level background: From T cells, B-cell-depleted T cells, or PBMCs came the material, which was cDNA or gDNA.

Profiled with immunoSEQ multiplex PCR; TCRdb holds only in-frame clones, not every one. In the table there are 20,000 to 30,000 clones, around nine tenths of which are singletons. V lost 1 base and J lost 0, with 10 bases in between. The CDR3 has 15 residues. CDR1 MNHNS and CDR2 SASEGT come from the germline V gene. This TCR was recovered from a man aged 45 to 65 with active COVID-19. Material: peripheral blood. The chain carries TRBV6-1 and TRBJ2-7, with a tentative D call TRBD1 (5 bases). Written as DNA, the CDR3 is TGTGCCAGCAGTGAAGGGGCAGGGCCCTCCTACGAGCAGTACTTC. It codes for CASSEGAGPSYEQYF.